The T cell receptor (beta chain) described here comes from a study of blood T cell repertoires in COVID-19. This table comes from immunoSEQ multiplex PCR, and its TCRdb copy is limited to in-frame clones, with some not included. The table shows a few hundred thousand clones, with approximately 85% occurring only once. Clinical histories supplied by participants themselves formed the basis of cohort assignment. The junction had 13 bases not matched to a gene; V was cut back by 2 bases and J by 8 bases. The CDR3 runs to 16 residues. Germline CDR1 is SGHRS and CDR2 is YFSETQ. This chain links TRBV5-1 with TRBJ2-1, with 7 bases aligning to TRBD1. Source material: PBMCs or T cells enriched from blood (not recorded which). This receptor was identified in a woman aged 50 to 60 who had recovered from COVID-19. CDR3 coding DNA: TGCGCCAGCAGCTTAACGGGGACAGTAGTAAGCCATGAGCAGTTCTTC. Translated: CASSLTGTVVSHEQFF.